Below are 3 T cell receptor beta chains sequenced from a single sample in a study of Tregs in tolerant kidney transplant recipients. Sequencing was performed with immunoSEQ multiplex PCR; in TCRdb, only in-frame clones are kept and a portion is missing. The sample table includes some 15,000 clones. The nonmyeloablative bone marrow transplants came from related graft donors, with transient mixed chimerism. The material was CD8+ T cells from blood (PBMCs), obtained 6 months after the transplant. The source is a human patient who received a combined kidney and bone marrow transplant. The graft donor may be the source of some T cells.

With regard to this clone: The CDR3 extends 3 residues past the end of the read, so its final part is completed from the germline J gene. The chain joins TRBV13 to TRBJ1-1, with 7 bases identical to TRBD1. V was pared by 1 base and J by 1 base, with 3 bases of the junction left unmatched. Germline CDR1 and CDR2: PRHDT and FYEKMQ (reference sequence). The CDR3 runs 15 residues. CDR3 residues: CASSLVGTANTEAFF. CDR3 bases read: TGTGCCAGCAGCTTAGTGGGGACAGCGAACACTGAA.

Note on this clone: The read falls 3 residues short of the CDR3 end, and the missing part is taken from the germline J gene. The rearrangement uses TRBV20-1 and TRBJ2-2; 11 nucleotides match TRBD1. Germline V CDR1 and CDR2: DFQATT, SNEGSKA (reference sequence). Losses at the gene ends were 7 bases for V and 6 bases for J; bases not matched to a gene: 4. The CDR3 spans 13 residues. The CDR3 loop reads CSVLDRGPGELFF. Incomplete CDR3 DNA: TGCAGTGTTCTGGACAGGGGGCCCGGGGAG.

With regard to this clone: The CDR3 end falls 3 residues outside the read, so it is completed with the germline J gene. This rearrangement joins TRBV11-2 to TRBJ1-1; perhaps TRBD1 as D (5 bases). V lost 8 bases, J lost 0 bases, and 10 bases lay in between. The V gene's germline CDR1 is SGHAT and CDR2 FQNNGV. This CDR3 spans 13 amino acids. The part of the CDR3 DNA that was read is TGTGCCAGCGGGGCAGGAATGAACACTGAA. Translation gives CASGAGMNTE. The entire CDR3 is CASGAGMNTEAFF.